The 32 T cell receptor beta chains presented below share a single source sample, sequenced in a study of OX40 agonist ivuxolimab in advanced cancers. Using immunoSEQ multiplex PCR, the repertoire was profiled, and TCRdb retains in-frame clones only, with some absent. This table has about 84,000 clones, approximately 89% appearing once. The sample consisted of CD4+ or CD8+ T cells sorted from blood, taken in a trial of the OX40 agonist ivuxolimab. The receptors were sampled from an adult with an advanced solid tumor such as melanoma, head and neck, liver or kidney cancer.

The chain links TRBV30 to TRBJ2-1; D is undetermined. Trimming cost V 5 bases and J 5 bases, with 16 bases left between them. This CDR3 is 14 amino acids long. Germline V lookup: CDR1 GTSNPN, CDR2 SVGIG (reference sequence). CDR3 sequence (DNA): TGTGCCTGGTTGGAGAAGGACCTGGACAATGAGCAGTTCTTC. Translation gives CAWLEKDLDNEQFF. The full variable domain, completed using reference TRBV30 and TRBJ2-1, is SQTIHQWPATLVQPVGSPLSLECTVEGTSNPNLYWYRQAAGRGLQLLFYSVGIGQISSEVPQNLSASRPQDRQFILSSKKLLLSDSGFYLCAWLEKDLDNEQFFGPGTRLTVL.

The V call is TRBV6-5, the J call TRBJ1-1, with no clear D. CDR3 size: 13 residues. V gave up 2 bases and J gave up 5 bases, with 9 bases separating them. Germline V CDR1 and CDR2: MNHEY, SVGAGI. The CDR3 DNA reads TGTGCCAGCAGTTACAGGGATTATACTGAAGCTTTCTTT. It is translated as CASSYRDYTEAFF.

The chain couples TRBV9 to TRBJ2-2; TRBD2 matches at 9 bases. Germline loops: CDR1 SGDLS, CDR2 YYNGEE. V dropped 5 bases and J dropped 1; count of bases not matched to a gene: 9. The CDR3 is 17 amino acids. This chain's CDR3 is CASSNRAGGMNTGELFF. In DNA, the CDR3 is TGTGCCAGCAGTAACCGAGCGGGGGGTATGAACACCGGGGAGCTGTTTTTT.

V is TRBV5-1 and J is TRBJ2-5; the D gene could be TRBD1 or TRBD2 (6 bases each). V lost 4 bases and J 4 bases, leaving 20 bases between the germline ends. The CDR3 has 16 amino acids. Germline assignment: CDR1 SGHRS and CDR2 YFSETQ. The CDR3 DNA is TGCGCCAGCAGCCCACAGGGAGGTGGAGAAGGAGAGACCCAGTACTTC. Translated: CASSPQGGGEGETQYF.

Only a few counts were recorded for this clone. The V and J genes are TRBV6-1 and TRBJ2-3; D not certain. This CDR3 is built from 12 residues. Looked up from germline, CDR1 is MNHNS and CDR2 is SASEGT. Trimming took off 2 bases at V and 6 bases at J, with 6 bases between the two ends. Written as DNA, the CDR3 is TGTGCCAGCAGTGAAAATGAGGATACGCAGTATTTT. Translating it yields CASSENEDTQYF.

The gene calls are TRBV5-1 and TRBJ2-6; D is ambiguous. Germline-derived CDR1 and CDR2 are SGHRS and YFSETQ. The CDR3 covers 15 residues. Between the trimmed V and J ends, which lost 0 bases and 3 bases, there was a span of 7 bases. In DNA form, the CDR3 reads TGCGCCAGCAGCTTGGGTGTGTTTGGGGCCAACGTCCTGACTTTC. This gives the protein CASSLGVFGANVLTF.

The genes are TRBV18 and TRBJ2-3; tentative D call: TRBD1 (5 bases). The CDR3 spans 13 residues. V lost 2 bases and J 4 bases, leaving 7 bases between the germline ends. CDR1 and CDR2 (germline): KGHSH, LQKENI. CDR3 amino acids: CASSPVGADTQYF. CDR3 coding DNA: TGTGCCAGCTCACCAGTAGGGGCAGATACGCAGTATTTT.

This rearrangement joins TRBV9 to TRBJ1-1; D remains ambiguous. The V end was cut by 3 bases, the J end by 3 bases, with 6 bases between. The CDR3 covers 12 residues. Germline loops: CDR1 SGDLS, CDR2 YYNGEE. CDR3: CASSDLHTEAFF. The CDR3 DNA is TGTGCCAGCAGCGACCTCCACACTGAAGCTTTCTTT.

The chain has TRBV19 and TRBJ1-4; weak D call: TRBD1 (5 bases). Germline CDR1 is LNHDA and CDR2 is SQIVND (reference sequence). V was cut by 3 bases and J by 5 bases, with 13 bases left in between. The CDR3 covers 15 residues. The CDR3 protein is CASSMPGRRNEKLFF. The CDR3 DNA reads as TGTGCCAGTAGTATGCCGGGACGCAGAAATGAAAAACTGTTTTTT.

The chain combines TRBV27 with TRBJ2-7, with D uncertain. CDR1 is MNHEY, CDR2 SMNVEV, per germline (reference sequence). The germline V and J ends were trimmed by 6 bases and 1 base, with 16 bases remaining between them. The CDR3 has 15 amino acids. The DNA of the CDR3 is TGTGCCAGCAGAGGGCCGCAAACTTCTTCCTACGAGCAGTACTTC. This sequence encodes CASRGPQTSSYEQYF.

This clone is a singleton in its sample. The chain joins TRBV13 to TRBJ2-3; D is possibly TRBD2 (6 bases). This CDR3 is built from 12 residues. Trimming shortened V by 2 bases and J by 10 bases, and 10 bases separated the two germline ends. In germline, CDR1 is PRHDT, CDR2 FYEKMQ (reference sequence). CDR3 in DNA: TGTGCCAGCAGCTTACGCGGGGCCGCGCAGTATTTT. Protein sequence: CASSLRGAAQYF.

The CDR3 DNA is TGTGCCAGCAGCGCGGGACTAAACACCGGGGAGCTGTTTTTT. It translates to CASSAGLNTGELFF. The chain recombines TRBV9 with TRBJ2-2; 7 positions match TRBD2. The CDR3 is made up of 14 amino acids. Germline assignment: CDR1 SGDLS and CDR2 YYNGEE. V was clipped by 3 bases and J by 2 bases; unmatched bases: 1.

The chain has TRBV2 and TRBJ2-7; 10 positions agree with TRBD2. The germline gives CDR1 SNHLY, CDR2 FYNNEI. The ends lost 5 bases at V and 4 bases at J; junction bases unmatched: 5. This CDR3 spans 14 amino acids. This CDR3 is CASSSLAGAYEQYF. The CDR3 DNA sequence: TGTGCCAGCAGTTCTCTAGCGGGAGCTTACGAGCAGTACTTC.

The rearrangement joins TRBV30 to TRBJ2-7, with 9 bases aligning to TRBD1. This CDR3 spans 14 amino acids. Trimming at V came to 5 bases and at J to 0 bases, leaving 5 bases not matched to a gene. In germline, CDR1 is GTSNPN, CDR2 SVGIG (reference sequence). The CDR3 DNA sequence: TGTGCCTGGGGGGGACAGGGACACTCCTACGAGCAGTACTTC. Residues: CAWGGQGHSYEQYF.

The V call is TRBV9, the J call TRBJ2-3, with D perhaps given as TRBD1 or TRBD2 (5 bases each). The ends were cut back, 4 bases at V and 0 bases at J, with 15 bases in the middle. The CDR3 contains 16 residues. Germline CDR1 and CDR2: SGDLS and YYNGEE. In DNA, the CDR3 is TGTGCCAGCAGCCCGAGGGGTCCGGGGAGCACAGATACGCAGTATTTT. This sequence encodes CASSPRGPGSTDTQYF.

The chain links TRBV6-6 to TRBJ2-7, with 9 bases that match TRBD1. Trimming at V came to 10 bases and at J to 3 bases, leaving 7 bases not matched to a gene. CDR1 and CDR2 (germline): MNHNY, SVGAGI (reference sequence). The CDR3 is made up of 13 amino acids. The DNA for the CDR3 is TGTGCCAACTCACGGGGACAGGGCTACGAGCAGTACTTC. It is translated as CANSRGQGYEQYF.

CDR3 in amino acids: CASSAGLASSYNEQFF. The DNA of the CDR3 is TGTGCCAGCAGCGCCGGTCTAGCTAGCTCCTACAATGAGCAGTTCTTC. V and J are TRBV9 and TRBJ2-1; the D gene is possibly TRBD2 (5 bases). This CDR3 spans 16 amino acids. Germline V gene lookup returns CDR1 SGDLS and CDR2 YYNGEE. Trimming stripped 3 bases from V and 0 bases from J, with 13 bases between.

The CDR3 nucleotides are TGCAGCGTTGACGGGGGCTTTAATGAGCAGTTCTTC. Translated, it gives CSVDGGFNEQFF. The chain is built from TRBV29-1 and TRBJ2-1; D tentatively reads TRBD1 or TRBD2 (6 bases each). Germline V gene lookup returns CDR1 SQVTM and CDR2 ANQGSEA. The CDR3 sequence is 12 residues long. Trimming pared 3 bases from V and 7 bases from J, leaving 10 bases between.

The chain joins TRBV5-1 to TRBJ2-1; D might be TRBD2 (6 bases). The CDR3 has 14 amino acids. The ends were cut back, 4 bases at V and 6 bases at J, with 14 bases in the middle. Germline CDR1 and CDR2: SGHRS and YFSETQ. The CDR3 region has the DNA TGCGCCAGCAGCCCCGGGGACTTGACCAATGAGCAGTTCTTC. Protein: CASSPGDLTNEQFF.

This chain joins TRBV7-2 and TRBJ2-3, with D uncertain. V lost 5 bases and J 0 bases, leaving 15 bases between the germline ends. Germline CDR1 is SGHTA and CDR2 is FQGNSA. The CDR3 totals 16 residues. The CDR3 protein is CASSLNSGPSTDTQYF. For the CDR3, the DNA is TGTGCCAGCAGCCTAAATAGTGGGCCGAGCACAGATACGCAGTATTTT. Variable domain in full (rest from reference TRBV7-2 and TRBJ2-3): GAGVSQSPSNKVTEKGKDVELRCDPISGHTALYWYRQSLGQGLEFLIYFQGNSAPDKSGLPSDRFSAERTGGSVSTLTIQRTQQEDSAVYLCASSLNSGPSTDTQYFGPGTRLTVL.

The chain joins TRBV7-2 to TRBJ1-5, with D hard to call. This CDR3 has 17 amino acids. CDR1 and CDR2 (germline): SGHTA, FQGNSA. Trimming removed 2 bases at V and 0 bases at J, with 14 bases between. CDR3 sequence (DNA): TGTGCCAGCAGCTTATATTGGGCAGACTATAGCAATCAGCCCCAGCATTTT. Amino acids: CASSLYWADYSNQPQHF.

V gene TRBV7-2 combines with J gene TRBJ2-1; 9 bases line up with TRBD1. Per the germline V gene, CDR1 is SGHTA and CDR2 is FQGNSA. J was trimmed by 15 bases and V by 2 bases; bases with no gene match: 14. CDR3 size: 15 residues. The CDR3 is CASSLRSGQGSPPFF. DNA for the CDR3: TGTGCCAGCAGCTTAAGGAGTGGACAGGGGTCCCCACCGTTCTTC. Full variable domain (missing parts from reference TRBV7-2 and TRBJ2-1): GAGVSQSPSNKVTEKGKDVELRCDPISGHTALYWYRQSLGQGLEFLIYFQGNSAPDKSGLPSDRFSAERTGGSVSTLTIQRTQQEDSAVYLCASSLRSGQGSPPFFGPGTRLTVL.

The chain employs TRBV6-1 and TRBJ2-5, with 9 bases fitting TRBD1. The CDR3 spans 16 residues. V lost 4 bases to trimming and J lost 5 bases; unmatched junction nucleotides: 11. The germline gives CDR1 MNHNS, CDR2 SASEGT. The CDR3 coding sequence is TGTGCCAGCAGTGGAGAAAACAGGGGGCGTGAGGAGACCCAGTACTTC. Amino acids: CASSGENRGREETQYF.

This chain's CDR3 is CASSTLSRGTDTQYF. The CDR3 bases are TGTGCCAGCAGCACACTTAGCAGAGGCACAGATACGCAGTATTTT. The J gene is TRBJ2-3, the V gene TRBV28; D not certain. Germline V CDR1 and CDR2: MDHEN, SYDVKM. V lost 6 bases to trimming and J lost 1 base, with 14 bases between them. The CDR3 consists of 15 residues.

This clone was counted a few times. This chain joins TRBV29-1 and TRBJ1-5, with TRBD1 matching 12 bases. V trimming: 6 bases; J trimming: 6 bases; junction bases outside the gene matches: 9. The CDR3 covers 15 residues. Germline assignment: CDR1 SQVTM and CDR2 ANQGSEA. CDR3 DNA sequence: TGCAGCGTCCCGGGACAGGGGGCGGGCGGTCAGCCCCAGCATTTT. Its translation: CSVPGQGAGGQPQHF.

Only a few counts were recorded for this clone. The rearrangement joins TRBV27 to TRBJ1-4; 7 nucleotides match TRBD1. V lost 4 bases, J lost 7 bases, and 6 bases stayed unmatched. The CDR3 covers 14 residues. Germline lookup yields CDR1 MNHEY and CDR2 SMNVEV (reference sequence). This chain's CDR3 is CASSYRGPGEKLFF. CDR3 DNA sequence: TGTGCCAGCAGTTATAGGGGGCCGGGTGAAAAACTGTTTTTT.

The chain has TRBV18 and TRBJ1-2, with D uncertain. The CDR3 covers 14 residues. Germline loops: CDR1 KGHSH, CDR2 LQKENI. V lost 3 bases to trimming and J lost 5 bases, with 13 bases between them. DNA for the CDR3: TGTGCCAGCTCACCGGCCGGGCAGCGTTATGGCTACACCTTC. Amino acid sequence: CASSPAGQRYGYTF.

The rearrangement joins TRBV5-1 to TRBJ1-2, with 7 bases fitting TRBD1. Trimming removed 0 bases from V and 7 bases from J; junction bases left unmatched: 9. This CDR3 is built from 15 residues. The germline CDR1 and CDR2 sequences are SGHRS and YFSETQ. The CDR3 bases are TGCGCCAGCAGCTTGGCCAGAGGGGGCGACGCTGGCTACACCTTC. It yields the protein CASSLARGGDAGYTF.

This clone was seen only a few times. This chain uses TRBV7-3 with TRBJ2-1, with 8 bases fitting TRBD2. Germline V gives CDR1 SGHTA, CDR2 FQGTGA. The CDR3 contains 17 residues. The V and J ends lost 0 bases and 9 bases, in that order; junction bases with no gene match: 13. The CDR3 loop reads CASSLTGLAAAGSEQFF. In nucleotides, the CDR3 is TGTGCCAGCAGCTTAACCGGACTAGCAGCCGCGGGGAGTGAGCAGTTCTTC.

The gene calls are TRBV7-5 and TRBJ1-2; the D call of TRBD1 is as the table states it, not checked on the DNA. TRBV7-5 is a listed pseudogene. CDR3 length equals 16 residues. The CDR3 reads CARSLVHRATNYGYTF. CDR3 DNA sequence: TGTGCCAGAAGCTTAGTGCACAGGGCGACTAACTATGGCTACACCTTC.

The gene calls are TRBV30 and TRBJ1-1; TRBD1 agrees at 7 bases. CDR3 length: 15 amino acids. The V segment lost 2 bases and the J segment 4 bases; nucleotides outside the gene matches: 10. CDR1 and CDR2 (germline): GTSNPN, SVGIG (reference sequence). The CDR3 DNA sequence: TGTGCCTGGAGTTCTAACTCCAGGGGGAGCACTGAAGCTTTCTTT. As protein: CAWSSNSRGSTEAFF.

CDR3: CASSPDLTGATNEQFF. The DNA of the CDR3 is TGCGCCAGCAGCCCGGATCTAACAGGGGCAACAAATGAGCAGTTCTTC. J is TRBJ2-1 and V is TRBV5-1, with TRBD1 matching 7 bases. Germline CDR1 is SGHRS and CDR2 is YFSETQ. Trimming at V came to 4 bases and at J to 7 bases, leaving 14 bases not matched to a gene. This CDR3 has 16 amino acids.